The next 11 T cell receptor beta chains were all read from a single sample in a study of control samples from healthy donors and cancer patients. Measured with immunoSEQ multiplex PCR; TCRdb has only the in-frame clones, and not every one. The table lists about 130,000 clones, around 90% of them singletons. The sample comprised blood. These receptors originate from a man between 18 and 35 years old in good health.

V and J are TRBV5-1 and TRBJ1-2; weak D call: TRBD1 (6 bases). The germline CDR1 and CDR2 sequences are SGHRS and YFSETQ. The V gene lost 7 bases and the J gene lost 8 bases, with 15 bases spanning the gap. CDR3 size: 12 residues. As DNA, the CDR3 is TGCGCCAGCTCCTCAACAGGGAACGGCTACACCTTC. Amino acid sequence: CASSSTGNGYTF.

The CDR3 sequence: CASSRASGGNEQFF. The CDR3 DNA reads TGTGCCAGCAGTAGGGCTAGCGGGGGGAATGAGCAGTTCTTC. The chain is built from TRBV2 and TRBJ2-1; 11 bases match TRBD2. The CDR3 totals 14 residues. V gave up 5 bases and J gave up 7 bases; unmatched junction bases: 4. CDR1 is SNHLY, CDR2 FYNNEI, per germline.

The genes are TRBV5-6 and TRBJ1-1; D gene ambiguous. The germline V and J ends were trimmed by 4 bases and 0 bases, with 16 bases remaining between them. Per germline, CDR1 SGHDT and CDR2 YYEEEE. The CDR3 contains 16 residues. This chain's CDR3 is CASSPLDRGLNTEAFF. DNA of the CDR3: TGTGCCAGCAGCCCGCTGGACCGGGGTTTGAACACTGAAGCTTTCTTT.

This clone occurred a few times. The rearrangement joins TRBV2 to TRBJ1-4; D gene ambiguous. Germline V CDR1 and CDR2: SNHLY, FYNNEI. Trimming cost V 8 bases and J 6 bases, with 13 bases left between them. This CDR3 comprises 13 residues. This CDR3 reads CASQRDLHEKLFF. The CDR3 DNA follows: TGTGCCAGCCAAAGGGATCTACATGAAAAACTGTTTTTT.

This rearrangement joins TRBV5-1 to TRBJ2-7; the D is unclear. Germline V lookup: CDR1 SGHRS, CDR2 YFSETQ. Trimming took 0 bases from V and 5 from J, leaving 6 bases between them. This CDR3 region has 12 residues. CDR3 sequence (DNA): TGCGCCAGCAGCTTGGATACGAACGAGCAGTACTTC. It codes for CASSLDTNEQYF.

The chain combines TRBV5-4 with TRBJ2-3; D perhaps matches TRBD2 (5 bases). V was pared by 0 bases and J by 0 bases, with 8 bases between. The CDR3 loop spans 15 amino acids. Germline V gene data show CDR1 as SGHNT and CDR2 as YYREEE (reference sequence). The CDR3 loop is CASSLEGASTDTQYF. CDR3 coding DNA: TGTGCCAGCAGCTTGGAGGGAGCTAGCACAGATACGCAGTATTTT.

This chain uses TRBV2 with TRBJ1-3; unclear D gene. This CDR3 comprises 14 residues. CDR1 and CDR2 from the germline V gene are SNHLY and FYNNEI. V lost 6 bases and J lost 0, with 9 bases in between. CDR3: CASSLLSSGNTIYF. CDR3 DNA sequence: TGTGCCAGCAGCTTGCTATCCTCTGGAAACACCATATATTTT. Full variable domain (rest looked up from reference TRBV2 and TRBJ1-3): EPEVTQTPSHQVTQMGQEVILRCVPISNHLYFYWYRQILGQKVEFLVSFYNNEISEKSEIFDDQFSVERPDGSNFTLKIRSTKLEDSAMYFCASSLLSSGNTIYFGEGSWLTVV.

The chain is built from TRBV4-1 and TRBJ1-4; no clear D. V was shortened by 1 base and J by 15 bases, with 15 bases between the two germline ends. Germline V gene lookup returns CDR1 MGHRA and CDR2 YSYEKL. The CDR3 is 13 residues long. CDR3 in amino acids: CASSQAGAVQVFF. The CDR3 DNA follows: TGCGCCAGCAGCCAAGCTGGCGCCGTGCAAGTGTTTTTT.

This sequence joins TRBV19 and TRBJ2-2; D is unresolved. V lost 3 bases, J lost 0 bases, and 11 bases lay in between. CDR3 length: 16 amino acids. Germline V lookup: CDR1 LNHDA, CDR2 SQIVND (reference sequence). The CDR3 here is CASSILRVANTGELFF. Here the CDR3 DNA reads TGTGCCAGTAGTATTCTAAGGGTAGCGAACACCGGGGAGCTGTTTTTT. The full variable domain, its missing parts supplied by reference TRBV19 and TRBJ2-2, is DGGITQSPKYLFRKEGQNVTLSCEQNLNHDAMYWYRQDPGQGLRLIYYSQIVNDFQKGDIAEGYSVSREKKESFPLTVTSAQKNPTAFYLCASSILRVANTGELFFGEGSRLTVL.

The V gene is TRBV11-1, the J gene TRBJ1-4; 7 bases fit TRBD1. This CDR3 has 15 residues. The V gene end was trimmed by 5 bases and the J gene end by 5 bases; junction bases not matched to a gene: 8. In germline, CDR1 is SGHAT, CDR2 FQDESV (reference sequence). The CDR3 DNA follows: TGTGCCAGCAGCCTAACAGGGGATTTAAATGAAAAACTGTTTTTT. This gives the protein CASSLTGDLNEKLFF.

The V and J genes are TRBV6-2 or TRBV6-3 and TRBJ2-5, with D perhaps TRBD1 or TRBD2 (6 bases each). This CDR3 has 11 amino acids. Trimming took 6 bases from V and 12 from J, leaving 14 bases between them. CDR1 is MNHEY and CDR2 is SVGEGT in the germline V gene. CDR3 sequence: CASSNGGLKYF. For the CDR3, the DNA is TGTGCCAGCAGCAATGGGGGGCTAAAGTACTTC.